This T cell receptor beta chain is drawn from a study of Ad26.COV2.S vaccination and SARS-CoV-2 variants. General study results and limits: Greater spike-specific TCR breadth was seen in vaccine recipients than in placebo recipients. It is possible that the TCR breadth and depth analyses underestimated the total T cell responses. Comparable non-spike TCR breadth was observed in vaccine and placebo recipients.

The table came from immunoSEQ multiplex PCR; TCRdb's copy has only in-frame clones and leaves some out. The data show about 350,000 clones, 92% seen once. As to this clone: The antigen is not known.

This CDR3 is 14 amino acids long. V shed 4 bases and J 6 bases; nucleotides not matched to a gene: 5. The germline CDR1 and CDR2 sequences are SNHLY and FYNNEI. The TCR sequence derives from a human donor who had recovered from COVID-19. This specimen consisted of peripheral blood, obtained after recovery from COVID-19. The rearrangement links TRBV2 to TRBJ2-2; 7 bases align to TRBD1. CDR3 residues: CASSGDSKPGELFF. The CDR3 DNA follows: TGTGCCAGCAGTGGGGACAGCAAGCCCGGGGAGCTGTTTTTT.